The rows below give T cell receptor beta chains drawn from one sample of a study of OX40 agonist ivuxolimab in advanced cancers. Profiled with immunoSEQ multiplex PCR; TCRdb holds only in-frame clones, not every one. The sample lists 70,000 to 80,000 clones, 70% to 90% seen once, with about 17% in the top ten. Sequencing was performed on CD4+ or CD8+ T cells sorted from blood, taken in a trial of the OX40 agonist ivuxolimab. All receptors come from an adult with an advanced solid tumor such as melanoma, head and neck, liver or kidney cancer. The CDR3 runs from the conserved cysteine through the conserved F or W. A D gene is named only where the DNA matches it firmly. Clone size is shown for a subset of rows, as once, few, many or a class of expanded clone.

v_call,clone_size,d_call,j_call,cdr3_nt,cdr3_aa
TRBV5-1,.,TRBD1,TRBJ2-7,TGCGCCAGCAGCTGGGACAGGGGAAACTACGAGCAGTACTTC,CASSWDRGNYEQYF
TRBV9,.,TRBD2,TRBJ2-1,TGTGCCAGCAGCCCCCGGGTAGCGGGAGAGGTTGAGCAGTTCTTC,CASSPRVAGEVEQFF
TRBV7-9,.,.,TRBJ1-2,TGTGCCAGCAGCTTAGGGGACAAATCTGGCTACACCTTC,CASSLGDKSGYTF
TRBV18,.,.,TRBJ2-2,TGTGCCAGCTCGCTTGCGCAGGGTGCTCGCACCGGGGAGCTGTTTTTT,CASSLAQGARTGELFF
TRBV29-1,.,TRBD1,TRBJ2-7,TGCAGCGTAGATGCCGGGACAGGGGGTGGAGAGCAGTACTTC,CSVDAGTGGGEQYF
TRBV10-3,.,.,TRBJ1-5,TGTGCCATCAGTGACGCCCCCGAGGATCAGCCCCAGCATTTT,CAISDAPEDQPQHF
TRBV6-5,.,TRBD1,TRBJ1-2,TGTGCCAGCAGTTACTTATACAGACAGGGGGCTGGGGGCTACACCTTC,CASSYLYRQGAGGYTF
TRBV19,.,.,TRBJ2-3,TGTGCCAGTAGTATACGGGGGGCGGGAGCCCCAGATACGCAGTATTTT,CASSIRGAGAPDTQYF
TRBV5-1,.,TRBD2,TRBJ2-2,TGCGCCAGCAGCTTGGACGGACTAGCTGTCACCGGGGAGCTGTTTTTT,CASSLDGLAVTGELFF
TRBV7-6,.,.,TRBJ2-1,TGTGCCAGCAGCCCACGGGGGAGGCGCTCCTACAATGAGCAGTTCTTC,CASSPRGRRSYNEQFF
TRBV7-9,.,TRBD2,TRBJ2-1,TGTGCCAGCAGCTTAGCGAGTAGCGGGAGACACAATGAGCAGTTCTTC,CASSLASSGRHNEQFF
TRBV6-1,.,.,TRBJ2-1,TGTGCCAGCAGTGTGAGTCGACAGGGACTCGGTTTTGGTGAGCAGTTCTTC,CASSVSRQGLGFGEQFF
TRBV7-2,.,TRBD2,TRBJ2-2,TGTGCCAGCAGCTTAGGGACTAGCGGGAGCACCGGGGAGCTGTTTTTT,CASSLGTSGSTGELFF
TRBV4-1,.,.,TRBJ2-7,TGCGCCAGCAAAGGAGCATACGAGCAGTACTTC,CASKGAYEQYF
TRBV7-9,.,.,TRBJ2-7,TGTGCCAGCAGCCCCAGTACCACAGAAAACTACGAGCAGTACTTC,CASSPSTTENYEQYF
TRBV5-1,.,.,TRBJ2-2,TGCGCCAGCAGCTCGACAGCGAACACCGGGGAGCTGTTTTTT,CASSSTANTGELFF
TRBV6-6,once,.,TRBJ2-7,TGTGCCAGCAGTTACGCCTACGAGCAGTACTTC,CASSYAYEQYF
TRBV28,.,.,TRBJ1-3,TGTGCCAGCAGTTTAGAGGGGTCCCCTGGAAACACCATATATTTT,CASSLEGSPGNTIYF
TRBV5-1,few,TRBD1,TRBJ2-7,TGCGCCAGCAGCTTGGGGGGACAGGACGAGCAGTACTTC,CASSLGGQDEQYF
TRBV5-1,once,TRBD1,TRBJ1-1,TGCGCCAGCAGCTTCGGACAGGGATCCGGCACTGAAGCTTTCTTT,CASSFGQGSGTEAFF
TRBV28,.,.,TRBJ1-1,TGTGCCAGCAGTTTAGAGCTAATGAACACTGAAGCTTTCTTT,CASSLELMNTEAFF
TRBV5-6,.,TRBD2,TRBJ2-7,TGTGCCAGCAGCTTGATCGCTAGCGGGAGTACTTCATCCTACGAGCAGTACTTC,CASSLIASGSTSSYEQYF